This T cell receptor (beta chain) was captured in a study of blood T cell repertoires in COVID-19 (dated by TCRdb to about 2020). Study-level background: Samples covering the acute and convalescent phases of COVID-19 were provided by collaborators in the United States, Italy and Spain. A freely available public database, intended as a resource for researchers studying the immune response to SARS-CoV-2, is where the repertoires were released. The dataset comprised deeply sampled blood TCRbeta repertoires from subjects exposed to, actively infected with, or recovered from COVID-19. HLA class I and class II types, where available, came from metadata supplied by the sample provider rather than from assay-based typing. A de-identified subject ID, COVID-19 status, age in years and sex were almost always included in the sample metadata. The samples were drawn from the first 160 participants of the ongoing ImmuneRACE study and from 950 to 1,500 subjects provided by 6 global collaborators. The prospective study material was composed of cDNA or gDNA derived from T cells, B-cell-depleted T cells, or PBMCs.

Via the germline V gene, CDR1 is LGHNA and CDR2 YSLEER. The V end gives up 0 bases and the J end 1 base, leaving 4 bases in the junction not matched to a gene. From the cysteine up to the phenylalanine, the CDR3 has a length of 17 residues. Only the CDR3 portion is preserved as DNA: 51 bases, with reading frame beginning at the first base. Overall study outcomes, separate from this receptor: Clinical and demographic metadata were provided uncurated, with the amount varying by source and participant.

The collaborating institutions used their own protocols to collect whole blood in K2EDTA tubes. For TCRbeta analysis, collaborators shipped samples as frozen whole blood, isolated PBMCs, or DNA extracted from either of those sample types. The immunoSEQ Assay, a bias-controlled multiplex PCR, was used to amplify TCRbeta CDR3 regions from genomic DNA. The paper's processing steps were these. The number of nucleated cells in each sample was estimated by amplification of reference gene primers within the assay. To quantify the absolute abundance of each unique TCRbeta CDR3 rearrangement, sequence reads were collapsed and filtered. For each sample, productive Simpson clonality was calculated as the square root of Simpson's diversity index across productive rearrangements. TCRdb limited this immuneACCESS table to in-frame rearrangements with V and J called. A share of clones is missing; checked studies link under half to unresolved V genes, and the rest is unexplained. V, J and clone size are those of that table, while D and trimming were read from the DNA. The sample table contains about 210,000 clones; only one count was recorded for about 85% of them. Just over 0.7% of the sample is in the top ten clones.

This clone was counted a few times. Which antigen it targets is not known. Nothing much larger sits one base from this clone, and base qualities are not available. The sequence was collected from a man aged 40-50 years with acute or convalescent COVID-19. The chain uses TRBV4-3 and TRBJ2-7, and 12 bases in between align with TRBD1. Sequences were obtained from peripheral blood. The CDR3 amino acid sequence is: CASSQEGDRGLSYEQYF. The nucleotide sequence is TGCGCCAGCAGCCAAGAAGGGGACAGGGGGCTTTCCTACGAGCAGTACTTC.